This T cell receptor (beta chain) stems from a study of PD-1 blockade in classical Hodgkin lymphoma. Study as a whole: Intravenous infusions of nivolumab 3 mg/kg reached patients every 2 weeks. Study-level findings and limits: CD4+ TCR diversity, unlike CD8+, climbed significantly by C4D1. Still unresolved is the cause of the repertoire differences, which may be disease activity or prior therapy.

Here immunoSEQ multiplex PCR was the method, and the copy in TCRdb shows in-frame clones only, minus some. Of some 96,000 clones in the sample, 80% to 85% were seen once. The trim removed 4 bases at V and 4 bases at J, leaving 4 bases unmatched. Germline V gene data show CDR1 as SGHRS and CDR2 as YFSETQ. This CDR3 has 15 amino acids. Every patient had relapsed following autologous stem cell transplantation, and cohorts differed in brentuximab vedotin exposure. A remark on this clone: Its antigen remains unidentified.

Material: peripheral blood mononuclear cells (PBMCs), obtained at baseline. This TCR derives from a human donor with classical Hodgkin lymphoma. This chain uses TRBV5-1 with TRBJ2-1; TRBD2 matches at 11 bases. The CDR3 spells CASSILAGVYNEQFF. The DNA of the CDR3 is TGCGCCAGCAGCATACTAGCGGGGGTATACAATGAGCAGTTCTTC.